These 9 T cell receptor beta chains originate from one sample sequenced in a study of monozygotic twins with inflammatory bowel disease. No DNA is given; TCRdb re-called the 5' RACE reads and lists each CDR3 protein once. Across under 200,000 distinct CDR3 sequences, the top ten clones capture about 2.7% of the sample. Material: blood. The receptor source for this set is a human donor with ulcerative colitis or Crohn's disease, or a healthy co-twin of an affected twin (not recorded which).

The chain is built from TRBV5-1 and TRBJ2-3. Germline values: CDR1 SGHRS, CDR2 YFSETQ. CDR3 length: 13 amino acids. CDR3 region: CASSLAHQDTQYF.

The chain has TRBV7-2 and TRBJ2-3. The CDR3 covers 14 residues. Germline V lookup: CDR1 SGHTA, CDR2 FQGNSA. The CDR3 region is CASRTGRGSDTQYF.

The V gene is TRBV5-6, the J gene TRBJ2-2. Per germline, CDR1 SGHDT and CDR2 YYEEEE. The CDR3 has 15 amino acids. This CDR3 reads CASSLAVLNTGELFF.

J is TRBJ2-4 and V is TRBV5-1; the TRBD1 assignment by TCRdb is unverifiable without DNA. Germline assignment: CDR1 SGHRS and CDR2 YFSETQ. CDR3 length: 15 amino acids. CDR3 sequence: CASSLVAGGVNIQYF.

The rearrangement links TRBV6-5 to TRBJ1-1. The CDR3 contains 15 residues. Per the germline V gene, CDR1 is MNHEY and CDR2 is SVGAGI. The CDR3 spells CASSSWRSLNTEAFF.

The chain employs TRBV4-2 and TRBJ2-7. This CDR3 is 14 amino acids long. Germline CDR1 LGHNA, CDR2 YNFKEQ. CDR3 sequence reads: CASSPRVLSYEQYF.

This chain's CDR3 is CASSPPGFGSYNEQFF. The rearrangement joins TRBV18 to TRBJ2-1. The V gene's germline CDR1 is KGHSH and CDR2 LQKENI. This CDR3 is built from 16 residues.

The rearrangement links TRBV29-1 to TRBJ2-1; checking the TCRdb D call of TRBD2 is not possible without DNA. This CDR3 comprises 16 residues. Germline assignment: CDR1 SQVTM and CDR2 ANQGSEA. CDR3 sequence: CSVEDKGARKYNEQFF.

CDR3 residues: CASSVDGERADTQYF. The rearrangement uses TRBV9 and TRBJ2-3; absent DNA, TCRdb's TRBD1 call cannot be checked. The CDR3 consists of 15 residues. The germline V gene encodes CDR1 SGDLS and CDR2 YYNGEE.